This T cell receptor beta chain was observed in a study of blood T cell repertoires in COVID-19. Authors' processing steps: Using reference gene primer amplification, nucleated cell counts were estimated. Method: immunoSEQ multiplex PCR; TCRdb's copy keeps in-frame clones and lacks some. The V and J calls and clone size are taken from that table; D and trimming were inferred from the DNA. The table includes 400,000 to 500,000 clones, roughly 88% detected once. Germline lookup yields CDR1 KGHSH and CDR2 LQKENI. J lost 3 bases, V lost 2 bases, and 5 bases had no gene match. The CDR3 covers 16 residues. This clonotype was obtained from a woman aged 30 to 39 with active or convalescent COVID-19. The sample consisted of peripheral blood. The rearrangement links TRBV18 to TRBJ2-5, with 11 bases aligning to TRBD2. The CDR3 DNA reads as TGTGCCAGCTCACCAACACTAGCGGGAGAAGAAGAGACCCAGTACTTC. Its translation: CASSPTLAGEEETQYF.